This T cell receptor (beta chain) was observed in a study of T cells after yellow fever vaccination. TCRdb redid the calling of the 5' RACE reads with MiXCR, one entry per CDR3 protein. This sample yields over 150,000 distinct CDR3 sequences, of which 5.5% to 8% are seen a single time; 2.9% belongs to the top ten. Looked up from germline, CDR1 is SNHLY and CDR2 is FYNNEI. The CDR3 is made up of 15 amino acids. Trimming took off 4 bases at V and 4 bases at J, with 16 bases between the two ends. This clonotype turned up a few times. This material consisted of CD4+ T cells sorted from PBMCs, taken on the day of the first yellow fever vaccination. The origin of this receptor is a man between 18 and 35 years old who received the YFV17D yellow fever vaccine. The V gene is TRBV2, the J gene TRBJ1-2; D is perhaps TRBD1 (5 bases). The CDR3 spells CASSADPGILYGYTF. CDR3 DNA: TGTGCCAGCAGTGCCGACCCAGGGATACTCTATGGCTACACCTTC. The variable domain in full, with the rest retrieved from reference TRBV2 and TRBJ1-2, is EPEVTQTPSHQVTQMGQEVILRCVPISNHLYFYWYRQILGQKVEFLVSFYNNEISEKSEIFDDQFSVERPDGSNFTLKIRSTKLEDSAMYFCASSADPGILYGYTFGSGTRLTVV.